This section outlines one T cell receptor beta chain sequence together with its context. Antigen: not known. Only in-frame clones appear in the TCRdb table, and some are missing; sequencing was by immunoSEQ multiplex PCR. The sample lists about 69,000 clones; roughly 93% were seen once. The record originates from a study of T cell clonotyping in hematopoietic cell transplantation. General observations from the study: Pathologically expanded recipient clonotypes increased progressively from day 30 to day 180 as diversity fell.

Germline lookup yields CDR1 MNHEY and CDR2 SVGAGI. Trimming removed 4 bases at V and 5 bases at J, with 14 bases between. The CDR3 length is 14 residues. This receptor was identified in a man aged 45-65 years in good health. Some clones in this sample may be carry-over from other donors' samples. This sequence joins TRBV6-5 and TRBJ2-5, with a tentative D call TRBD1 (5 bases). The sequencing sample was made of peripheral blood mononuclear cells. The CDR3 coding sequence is TGTGCCAGCAGTTCCAGTGCAGGGCAGGAGACCCAGTACTTC. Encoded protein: CASSSSAGQETQYF.